A single T cell receptor (beta chain) is shown here with its context. The specificity of this receptor is unknown. No base quality values were provided; no much bigger clone lies one nucleotide off. The germline V gene yields SGHDN for CDR1 and FVKESK for CDR2. Taken from cysteine to phenylalanine, the CDR3 has 16 residues. Only the CDR3 portion is preserved as DNA: 48 bases, with reading frame beginning at the first base. Here V drops 3 bases and J drops 2 bases, and the junction holds 8 bases not matched to any gene. Library generation was performed with the immunoSEQ multiplex PCR assay. For the multiplex PCR, a mixture combining 60 forward primers for TCR Vbeta segments and 13 reverse primers for TCR Jbeta segments was used. Amplification of the CDR3 region of rearranged TCR beta genes was performed with a multiplex PCR assay on genomic DNA. The amplified TCR beta libraries were sequenced on the Illumina HiSeq System as 87-base-pair reads. The source study handled its data this way. A later analysis counted tens of millions of unique TCR beta chains across the 600 to 850 repertoires, and 9.5 million to 11 million of these chains were shared by at least two donors. To remove PCR and sequencing errors, raw reads were error-corrected and collapsed into unique sequences using a nearest-neighbor algorithm that merged closely related sequences. V, D and J gene segments were assigned by aligning CDR3 sequences to IMGT reference sequences. For a sequence to be retained, a match of at least six nucleotides was required to both a V gene segment and a J gene segment. Rearrangements were called productive when the CDR3 lacked stop codons and stayed in frame with V and J; all others were non-productive. CDR3 was defined by IMGT convention, running from the second conserved V-encoded cysteine to the conserved J-encoded phenylalanine. Sequences without an unambiguous match to a single V gene segment were excluded from the earlier analysis of 500 to 700 of the donors. An earlier analysis of approximately 590 of the donors classified V segments as functional when productive rearrangements were above 56.7% and as segregating when the standard deviation between donors was above 5%. A statistical classification framework was built to diagnose cytomegalovirus status from the catalog of TCR beta chain sequences. In a later analysis, V and J genes were assigned by comparing TCR nucleotide sequences against IMGT/GENE-DB human TR gene sequences. In a later analysis, CDR3 sequences and most-parsimonious VDJ recombination scenarios were assigned using the TCRdist pipeline. A later analysis defined each TCR beta chain by its CDR3 amino acid sequence plus V-gene family, and excluded reads lacking a unique V-gene family. To address suspected cross-contamination and a sequencing artifact, a later analysis removed approximately 590 highly shared, low-generation-probability nucleotide sequences. For each public chain, a later analysis derived a clonal expansion index from normalized ranks of inferred template counts within each repertoire. In a later analysis, generation probabilities were computed with a VDJ recombination model fitted to out-of-frame rearrangements, and the resulting probabilities were checked against IGoR. In a later analysis, TCR-TCR, TCR-HLA and TCR-CMV co-occurrence was scored with hypergeometric tests, and a repertoire-size bias correction was applied to TCR pairs. To estimate false discovery rates, a later analysis permuted the HLA or CMV assignments 20 times. In a later analysis, co-occurring TCRs were grouped using DBSCAN, and TCRdist sequence similarity was added for clustering within HLA-allele-positive subsets. Repertoires with fewer than 30,000 or more than 120,000 public chains, plus five repertoires with anomalous nucleotide sharing, were excluded from co-occurrence clustering. TCRdb stores this immuneACCESS table with in-frame sequences only. Part of the clones is absent; in the studies checked, under half of the shortfall reflects unresolved V genes, and no reason is known for the rest. V, J and clone size derive from that table, while D and trimming were established from the DNA sequence. Within this sample are roughly 170,000 clones, with about four fifths of them counted one time only. The top ten constitute about 7% of the sample.

This entry belongs to a study of cytomegalovirus exposure and HLA in healthy donors (TCRdb year 2017). About the full investigation: According to an earlier analysis of a few hundred of the donors, about 170 million T cells yielded roughly 110 million unique TCR beta sequences and approximately 300 Gb of sequence data. All discovery cohort repertoires had been generated on a single sequencing platform. An earlier analysis of around 580 of the donors used high-throughput TCR beta sequencing to judge whether each TCR beta V gene segment behaved as functional or pseudogenic. Because of strong linkage in the cohort, 5 or 6 DR-DQ haplotypes were treated as single units for association and clustering. To predict cytomegalovirus infection status, the study brought together high-throughput TCR immunosequencing, statistical association of individual TCRs with disease status, and machine learning. The study was designed to test whether signatures of past pathogen exposure could be identified by cataloging public T cell receptors. The genetic ancestry cluster associated with self-reported Caucasian donors included 81% of the approximately 410 genotyped donors. HLA typing covered class I and class II loci at four-digit resolution. The study used immunosequencing to profile the T cell repertoires of 666 subjects and linked those repertoires to cytomegalovirus serostatus. Among 300 to 500 genotyped donors of the cohort, an average of approximately 240,000 unique TCR beta nucleotide sequences was sequenced per donor, of which about 20% were non-productive. In a later analysis, previously published TCR beta repertoires from some 640 donors were re-analyzed and high-resolution HLA genotyping was added so that TCR occurrence patterns could be studied. Donor age, sex, ethnicity and CMV serostatus were compiled together with the repertoire data. An early release that covered about 640 HLA-typed donors contained 300 to 350 gigabases of sequencing data and tens of millions of unique TCR sequences. Genome-wide SNP genotypes for about three fifths of the 666 donors were used in a later genetic analysis, which treated that subset as a discovery cohort. The later analysis used no new phenotypic data to find candidate immune exposures, relying instead on TCR beta sequences and their occurrence across donors. The number of typed donors differed by locus: roughly 629-640 for A, B, C, DRB1 and DQB1; some 500 for DQA1; 606 for DPA1; and some 450 for DPB1. A separate validation cohort of approximately 120 different subjects was used in addition to the roughly 700-subject first cohort. Results the study describes overall, beyond this receptor: In a later genetic analysis, a missense DCLRE1C variant was associated with V-gene and J-gene trimming of TCR beta chains, and the association was replicated in an independent cohort. While some public TCRs were present in many individuals, most TCR sequences turned up only very rarely across donors. Only TCR beta chains were sequenced in this cohort, and the absence of alpha or paired-chain data limited detectable features. The earlier analysis of approximately 560 of the donors excluded roughly 16 rarely observed V segments, including chromosome 9 orphons, because counts were too low. A later analysis found that most CMV-associated TCR beta chains appeared HLA-restricted, with HLA associations seemingly driven largely by CMV exposure. Compared with equally common non-associated chains, HLA-associated TCR beta chains in a later analysis were more clonally expanded and had lower generation probabilities. For the cohort, immune exposure information was limited to CMV serostatus. A total of fewer than 200 TCR beta chains were listed by the study as associated with cytomegalovirus. In a later analysis, several top co-occurrence clusters were reported to appear linked to parvovirus B19, influenza, CMV and Epstein-Barr virus. In a later analysis, 15,000 to 20,000 TCR beta sequences were associated with specific HLA alleles at a false discovery rate of 0.05. The classifier was reported to diagnose cytomegalovirus status with high specificity and sensitivity in both the original cohort and the validation cohort. Linkage disequilibrium might explain the correlated functional status among segregating V segments, but an unknown experimental factor could not be ruled out. A further reported finding was that TCR beta sequences accurately predicted the HLA-A and HLA-B alleles for most subjects in the first cohort. The presence/absence analyses assumed that sequencing depth was roughly uniform across donors, and that assumption may not be true. According to a later analysis, TCR association rates differed among HLA loci, with DRB1 alleles showing the most associated TCRs and HLA-C alleles showing the fewest. Some IMGT-functional V segments, including TRBV6-2 and TRBV6-3, could not be distinguished by the 87-base-pair reads and were therefore excluded. In an earlier analysis of 587 of the donors, most TCR beta V segments appeared in productive rearrangements about 90% or about 30% of the time, broadly matching IMGT annotations. According to a later genetic analysis, donors in an Asian-associated ancestry cluster had fewer N-insertions in productive TCRs than the approximately 670-donor mean. Because some donors lacked HLA typing at each locus, the association tests relied only on the typed subset. Strong co-occurrence of HLA alleles, especially DR and DQ, made assigning TCR associations to individual alleles difficult. According to the authors, the approach could potentially be generalized to other disease states and immunological phenotypes. Three of the identified cytomegalovirus-associated TCR beta chains were confirmed in vitro to be specific for cytomegalovirus antigens. A cluster of highly shared sequence variants was judged likely to be a technical artifact of the sequencing pipeline.

In total, roughly 670 healthy bone marrow donors made up the cohort. At the time of sampling, all cohort members were nominally healthy, though unrecorded immune exposures were likely present. The donor tested CMV seropositive and was one of the 289 seropositive cohort members. A peripheral blood sample was provided by each donor, and peripheral blood mononuclear cells were used for TCR beta sequencing. Genomic DNA was extracted from the blood cell samples with the Qiagen DNeasy Blood Extraction Kit. This chain joins TRBV14 to TRBJ2-3; 7 bases in the middle match TRBD2. Sample: PBMCs. The sequence was obtained from a man aged 25-40 years in good health and CMV-seropositive. The CDR3 reads CASSQWEGDPTDTQYF. At the DNA level, the sequence is TGTGCCAGCAGCCAGTGGGAGGGAGACCCCACAGATACGCAGTATTTT.